This T cell receptor (beta chain) comes out of a study of cytomegalovirus exposure and HLA in healthy donors. The CDR3 loop spans 14 amino acids. Trimming pared 2 bases from V and 4 bases from J, leaving 12 bases between. Germline V CDR1 and CDR2: SGHDT, YYEEEE. PCR primers comprised 60 Vbeta and 13 Jbeta primers. TCRdb's table, derived via immunoSEQ multiplex PCR, lists solely in-frame clones and lacks some. This table has some 130,000 clones, 80% appearing once. This clonotype was obtained from a male donor in good health and CMV-seronegative. This rearrangement joins TRBV5-6 to TRBJ1-2; D gene ambiguous. The material sequenced was PBMCs. The CDR3 loop reads CASSFGRSLYGYTF. CDR3 DNA sequence: TGTGCCAGCAGCTTTGGGAGGAGCCTCTATGGCTACACCTTC.